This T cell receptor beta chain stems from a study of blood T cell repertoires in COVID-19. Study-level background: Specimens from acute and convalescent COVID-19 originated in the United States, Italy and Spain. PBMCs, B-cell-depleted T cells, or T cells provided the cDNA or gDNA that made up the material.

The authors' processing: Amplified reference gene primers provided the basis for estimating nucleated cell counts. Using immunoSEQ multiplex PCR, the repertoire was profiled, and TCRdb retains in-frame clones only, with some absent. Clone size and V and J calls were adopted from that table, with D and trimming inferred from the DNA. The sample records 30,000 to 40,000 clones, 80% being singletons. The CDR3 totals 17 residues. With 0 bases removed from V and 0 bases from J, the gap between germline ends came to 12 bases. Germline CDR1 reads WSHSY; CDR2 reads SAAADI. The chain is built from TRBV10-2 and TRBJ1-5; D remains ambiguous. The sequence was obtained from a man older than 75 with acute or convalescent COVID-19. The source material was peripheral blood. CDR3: CASSESPPGISNQPQHF. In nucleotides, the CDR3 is TGCGCCAGCAGTGAGTCTCCCCCGGGGATTAGCAATCAGCCCCAGCATTTT.